These 6 T cell receptor beta chains came from one sample sequenced in a study of blood T cell repertoires in COVID-19. Clones were sequenced by immunoSEQ multiplex PCR, and TCRdb holds only the in-frame ones, with some missing. Here the sample spans 70,000 to 100,000 clones, about 88% being singletons. The sequencing sample was made of peripheral blood. Source of these receptors: a human donor in a cohort sampled during active COVID-19.

The rearrangement links TRBV2 to TRBJ1-1; the D gene is possibly TRBD1 (5 bases). The V end was cut by 2 bases, the J end by 10 bases, with 11 bases between. Per germline, CDR1 SNHLY and CDR2 FYNNEI. The length of the CDR3 is 12 residues. The CDR3 is CASSEWTGGAFF. The CDR3 DNA sequence: TGTGCCAGCAGTGAATGGACCGGGGGAGCTTTCTTT.

The chain recombines TRBV11-2 with TRBJ2-1, with TRBD2 identical over 8 bases. Looked up from germline, CDR1 is SGHAT and CDR2 is FQNNGV. The CDR3 contains 17 residues. The V and J ends lost 1 base and 8 bases, in that order; junction bases with no gene match: 13. The CDR3 DNA reads as TGTGCCAGCAGCTTAGCCCCCTCCACGGGGGGGACCCATGAGCAGTTCTTC. It specifies CASSLAPSTGGTHEQFF.

The chain carries TRBV18 and TRBJ2-1; D call uncertain. Germline V gives CDR1 KGHSH, CDR2 LQKENI. Trimming stripped 2 bases from V and 7 bases from J, with 6 bases between. The CDR3 covers 12 residues. The CDR3 reads CASSPGNNEQFF. DNA for the CDR3: TGTGCCAGCTCACCAGGCAATAATGAGCAGTTCTTC.

This chain uses TRBV3-1 (or the pseudogene TRBV3-2) with TRBJ2-3; 9 bases match TRBD2. Germline CDR1 and CDR2: LGHDT and YNNKEL (reference sequence). The CDR3 covers 15 residues. V trimming: 1 base; J trimming: 4 bases; junction bases outside the gene matches: 3. CDR3 sequence: CASSQGGRAPDTQYF. The CDR3 DNA follows: TGTGCCAGCAGCCAAGGCGGGAGGGCCCCAGATACGCAGTATTTT.

The rearrangement joins TRBV5-1 to TRBJ1-1; no clear D gene. The CDR3 has 17 amino acids. Germline V gives CDR1 SGHRS, CDR2 YFSETQ. With 0 bases removed from V and 5 bases from J, the gap between germline ends came to 20 bases. CDR3 region: CASSLAPLLAGQTEAFF. DNA for the CDR3: TGCGCCAGCAGCTTGGCACCGCTGCTAGCTGGGCAGACTGAAGCTTTCTTT. Full variable domain (outside the CDR3, taken from reference TRBV5-1 and TRBJ1-1): KAGVTQTPRYLIKTRGQQVTLSCSPISGHRSVSWYQQTPGQGLQFLFEYFSETQRNKGNFPGRFSGRQFSNSRSEMNVSTLELGDSALYLCASSLAPLLAGQTEAFFGQGTRLTVV.

The V and J genes are TRBV25-1 and TRBJ1-4; a possible D gene is TRBD1 (6 bases). V was shortened by 5 bases and J by 8 bases, with 12 bases between the two germline ends. CDR1 is MGHDK and CDR2 is SYGVNS in the germline V gene. The CDR3 totals 13 residues. The CDR3 nucleotides are TGTGCCAGCAGTTACGACAGGTCCGAAAAACTGTTTTTT. Its translation is CASSYDRSEKLFF.